A selection of T cell receptor beta chains follows, all from one sample in a study of vaccination effects on CD4 cells after COVID-19. No antigen is known for these receptors. Here immunoSEQ multiplex PCR was the method, and the copy in TCRdb shows in-frame clones only, minus some. Of some 40,000 clones listed, 82% are singletons. The sample here was CD4+ T cells from PBMCs cultured without peptide, taken before COVID-19 vaccination. Receptors were obtained from a human donor who received a COVID-19 vaccine. Each CDR3 is given with its conserved first and last residue. Each record gives: J gene, D gene, V gene, clone size, CDR3 protein, CDR3 DNA. A D gene is named only where the DNA matches it firmly. Some rows have no size entry. The others give once, few or many, or a class for an expanded clone.

TRBJ1-1,TRBD1,TRBV7-2,.,CASSLAPGQGNTEAFF,TGTGCCAGCAGCTTAGCTCCGGGACAGGGGAACACTGAAGCTTTCTTT
TRBJ1-5,.,TRBV7-2,.,CASSTRGGVVGGQPQHF,TGTGCCAGCAGCACAAGGGGGGGGGTGGTTGGCGGTCAGCCCCAGCATTTT
TRBJ1-4,.,TRBV7-2,.,CASSLDFRGGNEKLFF,TGTGCCAGCAGCTTAGATTTTCGGGGAGGTAATGAAAAACTGTTTTTT
TRBJ1-2,TRBD1,TRBV3-1/TRBV3-2,few,CASSQNRGIYGYTF,TGTGCCAGCAGCCAAAACAGGGGGATCTATGGCTACACCTTC
TRBJ1-1,.,TRBV7-9,.,CASSSQQGNTEAFF,TGTGCCAGCAGCTCTCAACAGGGGAACACTGAAGCTTTCTTT
TRBJ1-1,TRBD1,TRBV24-1,.,CATSDYTGGAGIGMNTEAFF,TGTGCCACCAGTGATTATACAGGGGGCGCCGGGATCGGCATGAACACTGAAGCTTTCTTT
TRBJ1-6,TRBD1,TRBV5-1,.,CASSGRQGGSNSPLHF,TGCGCCAGCAGCGGCAGACAGGGTGGCTCAAATTCACCCCTCCACTTT
TRBJ2-5,.,TRBV7-8,.,CASSLLWGHSGETQYF,TGTGCCAGCAGCTTACTGTGGGGACACTCCGGTGAGACCCAGTACTTC
TRBJ2-2,.,TRBV30,.,CAWSVQETGELFF,TGTGCCTGGAGTGTACAGGAAACCGGGGAGCTGTTTTTT
TRBJ1-5,.,TRBV19,.,CASRDGGRVLNQPQHF,TGTGCCAGTCGAGATGGAGGCCGGGTTCTCAATCAGCCCCAGCATTTT
TRBJ2-2,.,TRBV19,.,CASRRGGINTGELFF,TGTGCCAGTAGGAGGGGGGGGATTAACACCGGGGAGCTGTTTTTT
TRBJ2-5,.,TRBV7-2,.,CASSFVETQYF,TGTGCCAGCAGCTTCGTAGAGACCCAGTACTTC
TRBJ2-2,.,TRBV25-1,few,CASRPKVKGSNDTGELFF,TGTGCCAGCAGACCCAAGGTTAAGGGGAGTAATGACACCGGGGAGCTGTTTTTT
TRBJ1-2,.,TRBV6-2/TRBV6-3,few,CASSAGNTYGYTF,TGTGCCAGCAGTGCCGGGAACACTTATGGCTACACCTTC
TRBJ1-1,TRBD1,TRBV11-2,.,CASSQRAGGPNSNTEAFF,TGTGCCAGCAGCCAAAGGGCAGGGGGGCCGAACAGCAACACTGAAGCTTTCTTT
TRBJ1-2,.,TRBV27,.,CASSPYNGPDYGYTF,TGTGCCAGCAGTCCATACAACGGGCCAGACTATGGCTACACCTTC
TRBJ1-1,.,TRBV5-4,.,CASSLDRAGTEAFF,TGTGCCAGCAGCTTGGACAGGGCTGGGACTGAAGCTTTCTTT
TRBJ1-1,.,TRBV5-1,.,CASSLGGREGYGTEAFF,TGCGCCAGCAGCTTGGGGGGGCGGGAAGGCTACGGCACTGAAGCTTTCTTT
TRBJ2-5,TRBD2,TRBV9,.,CASSLTGGGRETQYF,TGTGCCAGCAGCCTGACGGGGGGTGGGCGGGAGACCCAGTACTTC
TRBJ1-4,TRBD1,TRBV4-2,.,CASSQRTGGEKLFF,TGTGCCAGCAGCCAGAGGACAGGGGGAGAAAAACTGTTTTTT
TRBJ1-6,TRBD1,TRBV9,.,CASSVLDRGNSPLHF,TGTGCCAGCAGCGTACTAGACAGGGGTAATTCACCCCTCCACTTT
TRBJ1-4,.,TRBV21-1,.,CASRPRLATSDNEKLFF,TGTGCCAGCAGACCTAGATTAGCTACAAGTGATAATGAAAAACTGTTTTTT
TRBJ2-6,.,TRBV29-1,.,CSGRLGGANVLTF,TGCAGCGGCCGGTTGGGTGGGGCCAACGTCCTGACTTTC
TRBJ1-1,.,TRBV24-1,.,CATSGENTEAFF,TGTGCCACCAGTGGGGAGAACACTGAAGCTTTCTTT
TRBJ2-2,TRBD1,TRBV2,.,CASKLGGQGRNTGELFF,TGTGCCAGCAAACTGGGTGGACAGGGACGGAACACCGGGGAGCTGTTTTTT
TRBJ1-1,.,TRBV4-3,few,CASSQYQGDTEAFF,TGCGCCAGCAGCCAATATCAAGGGGACACTGAAGCTTTCTTT
TRBJ1-3,.,TRBV5-6,.,CASSLIGSSGNTIYF,TGTGCCAGCAGCTTGATAGGGAGCTCTGGAAACACCATATATTTT
TRBJ2-2,.,TRBV12-5,.,CASALGHTGELFF,TGTGCTAGTGCCCTCGGTCACACCGGGGAGCTGTTTTTT
TRBJ2-3,.,TRBV29-1,.,CSVDTDTDTQYF,TGCAGCGTTGATACAGACACAGATACGCAGTATTTT
TRBJ1-6,.,TRBV12-5,.,CASGQGINSPLHF,TGTGCTAGTGGGCAGGGGATTAATTCACCCCTCCACTTT
TRBJ1-5,TRBD1,TRBV28,.,CASINAGQGPNQPQHF,TGTGCCAGCATCAATGCTGGACAGGGGCCGAATCAGCCCCAGCATTTT
TRBJ1-3,.,TRBV7-8,.,CASRGGAAGNTIYF,TGTGCCAGCAGGGGGGGGGCCGCTGGAAACACCATATATTTT
TRBJ1-4,.,TRBV25-1,.,CASRGVEKLFF,TGTGCCAGCAGGGGAGTAGAAAAACTGTTTTTT
TRBJ1-2,.,TRBV30,.,CAWSRVGVNYGYTF,TGTGCCTGGAGTCGGGTGGGGGTGAACTATGGCTACACCTTC
TRBJ1-2,TRBD1,TRBV27,few,CASRKTAGQGRGYTF,TGTGCCAGCAGAAAAACCGCGGGACAGGGCAGGGGCTACACCTTC
TRBJ1-4,TRBD1,TRBV5-1,.,CASSRPTGPYEKLFF,TGCGCCAGCAGCAGACCGACAGGGCCCTACGAAAAACTGTTTTTT
TRBJ2-4,TRBD1,TRBV28,.,CASSRRDRVRENIQYF,TGTGCCAGCAGTCGCCGGGACAGGGTACGAGAAAACATTCAGTACTTC
TRBJ1-1,.,TRBV4-3,.,CASRPNRETEAFF,TGCGCCAGCAGACCGAACAGGGAGACTGAAGCTTTCTTT
TRBJ2-1,.,TRBV19,few,CASSARHLSPYNEQFF,TGTGCCAGTAGTGCTCGTCACTTGAGCCCCTACAATGAGCAGTTCTTC
TRBJ1-4,TRBD1,TRBV6-2/TRBV6-3,.,CASSYSGTANEKLFF,TGTGCCAGCAGTTATAGCGGGACAGCTAATGAAAAACTGTTTTTT
TRBJ2-3,TRBD2,TRBV9,.,CASGGGPRDTQYF,TGTGCCAGCGGCGGGGGACCCCGGGATACGCAGTATTTT